The 19 T cell receptor beta chains presented below share a single source sample, sequenced in a study of OX40 agonist ivuxolimab in advanced cancers. Data came from immunoSEQ multiplex PCR; TCRdb stores just in-frame clones and leaves some out. This table has about 79,000 clones, about 94% appearing once. The input for sequencing was CD4+ or CD8+ T cells sorted from blood, taken in a trial of the OX40 agonist ivuxolimab. These receptors came from an adult with an advanced solid tumor such as melanoma, head and neck, liver or kidney cancer.

The chain links TRBV6-6 to TRBJ2-1; D ambiguous. The CDR3 runs 13 residues. V gave up 0 bases and J gave up 7 bases, with 7 bases separating them. Germline V CDR1 and CDR2: MNHNY, SVGAGI (reference sequence). The CDR3 loop reads CASSYSAENEQFF. Here the CDR3 DNA reads TGTGCCAGCAGTTACTCGGCAGAAAATGAGCAGTTCTTC.

The chain uses TRBV13 and TRBJ2-1; D might be TRBD2 (6 bases). The CDR3 runs 14 residues. Between the trimmed V and J ends, which lost 10 bases and 1 base, there was a span of 14 bases. Germline V gene sequence: CDR1 PRHDT, CDR2 FYEKMQ (reference sequence). CDR3 coding DNA: TGTGCCACCCAAGGACGGGGGTCCTACAATGAGCAGTTCTTC. It yields the protein CATQGRGSYNEQFF.

This clone was observed a single time. The chain carries TRBV4-1 and TRBJ2-7; 10 positions match TRBD2. Germline V lookup: CDR1 MGHRA, CDR2 YSYEKL. The CDR3 totals 17 residues. The V and J ends lost 2 bases and 7 bases, in that order; junction bases with no gene match: 14. CDR3 nucleotides: TGCGCCAGCAGCCAAACTCTCACTAGCGGGGCCTTTATGGAGCAGTACTTC. Translation: CASSQTLTSGAFMEQYF.

The chain carries TRBV19 and TRBJ1-1; unclear D gene. The V gene lost 4 bases and the J gene lost 1 base, with 4 bases spanning the gap. The CDR3 is 12 residues long. Germline V gene sequence: CDR1 LNHDA, CDR2 SQIVND (reference sequence). CDR3 sequence reads: CASSRGNTEAFF. The CDR3, as DNA: TGTGCCAGTAGTAGGGGGAACACTGAAGCTTTCTTT.

This clone has only one observation. The gene calls are TRBV28 and TRBJ1-3; no definite D call. Germline V CDR1 and CDR2: MDHEN, SYDVKM. This CDR3 spans 11 amino acids. Trimming took 2 bases from V and 4 from J, leaving 0 bases between them. CDR3 in DNA: TGTGCCAGCAGTTTAGGAAACACCATATATTTT. Its protein is CASSLGNTIYF. The complete variable domain, with remaining parts taken from reference TRBV28 and TRBJ1-3, reads DVKVTQSSRYLVKRTGEKVFLECVQDMDHENMFWYRQDPGLGLRLIYFSYDVKMKEKGDIPEGYSVSREKKERFSLILESASTNQTSMYLCASSLGNTIYFGEGSWLTVV.

The CDR3 here is CASSPRGEGYEQYF. The CDR3, as DNA: TGTGCCAGCAGCCCTCGCGGGGAAGGGTACGAGCAGTACTTC. The J gene is TRBJ2-7, the V gene TRBV5-4; weak D call: TRBD2 (6 bases). Trimming stripped 4 bases from V and 4 bases from J, with 15 bases between. The CDR3 length is 14 residues. The germline V gene has CDR1 SGHNT and CDR2 YYREEE (reference sequence).

Written as DNA, the CDR3 is TGTGCCAGCAGCTTACTGGGGGCATCCTACGAGCAGTACTTC. Translation gives CASSLLGASYEQYF. The rearrangement uses TRBV11-2 and TRBJ2-7; a possible D gene is TRBD1 (6 bases). CDR1 is SGHAT and CDR2 is FQNNGV in the germline V gene. V was cut by 2 bases and J by 1 base, with 9 bases left in between. The CDR3 contains 14 residues.

The chain recombines TRBV7-8 with TRBJ2-1; no firm D call. Between the trimmed V and J ends, which lost 1 base and 9 bases, there was a span of 4 bases. Germline V gene data show CDR1 as SGHVS and CDR2 as FQNEAQ. The CDR3 has 11 amino acids. The CDR3 region has the DNA TGTGCCAGCAGCTTAGACGGTGAGCAGTTCTTC. This gives the protein CASSLDGEQFF.

V gene TRBV27 combines with J gene TRBJ2-1, with 7 bases that match TRBD2. The V gene's germline CDR1 is MNHEY and CDR2 SMNVEV (reference sequence). There are 12 residues in the CDR3. Losses at the gene ends were 8 bases for V and 4 bases for J; bases not matched to a gene: 2. In DNA, the CDR3 is TGTGCCAGCTTCGGGGGGTACAATGAGCAGTTCTTC. Its translation: CASFGGYNEQFF.

This clone was seen just once. The chain couples TRBV19 to TRBJ2-5; 9 bases are shared with TRBD1. The J call may be wrong; the DNA end is better matched by TRBJ2-7. CDR1 and CDR2 (germline): LNHDA, SQIVND (reference sequence). This CDR3 region has 15 residues. The CDR3 DNA reads TGTGCCAGTACCGCGGGACAGGGATTTACCTACGAGCAGTACTTC. Protein product: CASTAGQGFTYEQYF.

The chain is built from TRBV5-6 and TRBJ1-2; D is undetermined. The V and J ends lost 6 bases and 3 bases respectively, with 12 bases between them. The germline V gene encodes CDR1 SGHDT and CDR2 YYEEEE. This CDR3 comprises 13 residues. The CDR3 sequence: CASTISEDYGYTF. In DNA form, the CDR3 reads TGTGCCAGCACCATAAGCGAAGACTATGGCTACACCTTC.

Here the CDR3 DNA reads TGTGCCAGCAGTTCCTCAGCGGGGGGCACAGATACGCAGTATTTT. This encodes CASSSSAGGTDTQYF. This chain joins TRBV6-4 and TRBJ2-3, with 8 bases identical to TRBD2. V dropped 5 bases and J dropped 1; count of bases not matched to a gene: 5. The CDR3 is made up of 15 amino acids. Germline V CDR1 and CDR2: MRHNA, SNTAGT.

This chain links TRBV28 with TRBJ2-5; TRBD1 matches 7 bases. The J call is uncertain, as TRBJ2-7 better fits the DNA end. Germline V lookup: CDR1 MDHEN, CDR2 SYDVKM. The CDR3 spans 15 residues. The DNA of the CDR3 is TGTGCCAGCAGTTTGATTGGGACAGTGTTCAACGAGCAGTACTTC. It specifies CASSLIGTVFNEQYF.

This sequence joins TRBV14 and TRBJ1-4; D is ambiguous. Trimming took 5 bases from V and 8 from J, leaving 3 bases between them. The CDR3 has 10 amino acids. Germline values: CDR1 SGHDN, CDR2 FVKESK. The CDR3 DNA sequence: TGTGCCAGCAGCGGCGAAAAACTGTTTTTT. Its translation: CASSGEKLFF.

V and J are TRBV28 and TRBJ2-5; TRBD1 agrees at 10 bases. The closer fit of TRBJ2-7 to the DNA end suggests the J call may be wrong. The CDR3 is made up of 14 amino acids. Germline CDR1 MDHEN, CDR2 SYDVKM. Here the CDR3 reads CASSFGTGAYEQYF. The CDR3 DNA follows: TGTGCCAGCAGTTTCGGGACAGGGGCCTACGAGCAGTACTTC.

This chain uses TRBV9 with TRBJ2-7, with 8 nucleotides matching TRBD1. Looked up from germline, CDR1 is SGDLS and CDR2 is YYNGEE. After removal of 3 bases from V and 3 bases from J, the junction contained 11 bases not matched to a gene. This CDR3 has 16 amino acids. The CDR3: CASSANFDRGDYEQYF. The CDR3, as DNA: TGTGCCAGCAGCGCTAATTTTGACAGGGGTGACTACGAGCAGTACTTC.

The chain has TRBV28 and TRBJ2-7, with D perhaps matching TRBD2 (5 bases). Deletions cut 4 bases from V and 5 bases from J, with 15 bases between. The CDR3 extends over 14 amino acids. Germline assignment: CDR1 MDHEN and CDR2 SYDVKM. CDR3 DNA sequence: TGTGCCAGCAGTTACGAGGACTGGGCCCACGAGCAGTACTTC. Protein: CASSYEDWAHEQYF.

In this sample, this clone turned up once. This sequence joins TRBV28 and TRBJ2-2; D may match TRBD1 or TRBD2 (5 bases each). CDR1 and CDR2 (germline): MDHEN, SYDVKM. The CDR3 consists of 14 residues. V dropped 1 base and J dropped 6 bases, with 9 bases sitting between them. CDR3 in amino acids: CASSLSGGPGELFF. The CDR3 bases are TGTGCCAGCAGTTTATCTGGGGGTCCCGGGGAGCTGTTTTTT.

This sequence joins TRBV28 and TRBJ1-1; 7 positions agree with TRBD1. Germline V gene data show CDR1 as MDHEN and CDR2 as SYDVKM. Trimming took 3 bases from V and 3 from J; bases not matched to a gene: 10. This CDR3 comprises 16 residues. The CDR3 nucleotides are TGTGCCAGCAGTTTTATAAAGACAGGGTGGGACACTGAAGCTTTCTTT. Its protein is CASSFIKTGWDTEAFF.